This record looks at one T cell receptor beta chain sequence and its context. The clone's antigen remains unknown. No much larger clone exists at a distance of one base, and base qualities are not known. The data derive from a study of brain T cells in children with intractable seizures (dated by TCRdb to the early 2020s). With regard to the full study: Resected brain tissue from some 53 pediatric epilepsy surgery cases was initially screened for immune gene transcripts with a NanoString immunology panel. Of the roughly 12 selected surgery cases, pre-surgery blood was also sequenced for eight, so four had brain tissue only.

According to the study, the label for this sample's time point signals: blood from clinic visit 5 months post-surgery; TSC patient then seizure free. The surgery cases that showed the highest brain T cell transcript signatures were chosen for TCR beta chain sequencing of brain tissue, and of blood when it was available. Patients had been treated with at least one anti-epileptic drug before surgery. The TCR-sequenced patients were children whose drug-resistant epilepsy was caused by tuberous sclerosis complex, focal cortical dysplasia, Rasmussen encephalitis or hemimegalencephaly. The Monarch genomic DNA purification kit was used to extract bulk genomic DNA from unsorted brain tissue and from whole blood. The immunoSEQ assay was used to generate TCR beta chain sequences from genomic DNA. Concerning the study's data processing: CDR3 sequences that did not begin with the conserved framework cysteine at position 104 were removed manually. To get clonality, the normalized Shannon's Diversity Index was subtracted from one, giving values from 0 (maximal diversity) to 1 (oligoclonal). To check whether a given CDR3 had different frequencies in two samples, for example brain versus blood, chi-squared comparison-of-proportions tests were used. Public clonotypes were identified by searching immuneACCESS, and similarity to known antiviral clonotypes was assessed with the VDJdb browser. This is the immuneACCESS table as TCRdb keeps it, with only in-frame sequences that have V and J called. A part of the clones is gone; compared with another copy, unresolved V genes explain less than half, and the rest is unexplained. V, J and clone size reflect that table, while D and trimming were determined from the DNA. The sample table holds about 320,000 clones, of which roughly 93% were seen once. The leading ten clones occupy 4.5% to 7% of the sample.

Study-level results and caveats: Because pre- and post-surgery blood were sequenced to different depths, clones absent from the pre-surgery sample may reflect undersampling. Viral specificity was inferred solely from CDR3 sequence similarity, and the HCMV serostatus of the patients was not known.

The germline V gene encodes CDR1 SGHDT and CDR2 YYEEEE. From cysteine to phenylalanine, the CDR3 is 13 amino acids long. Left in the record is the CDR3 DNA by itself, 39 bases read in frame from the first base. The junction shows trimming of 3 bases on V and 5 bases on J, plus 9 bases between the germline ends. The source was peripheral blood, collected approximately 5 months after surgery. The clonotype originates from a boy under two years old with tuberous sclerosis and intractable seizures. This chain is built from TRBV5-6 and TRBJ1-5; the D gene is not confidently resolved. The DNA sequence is TGTGCCAGCAGCTCGTACGGGGATCAGCCCCAGCATTTT. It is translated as CASSSYGDQPQHF. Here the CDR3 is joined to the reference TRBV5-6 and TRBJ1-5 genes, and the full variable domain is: DAGVTQSPTHLIKTRGQQVTLRCSPKSGHDTVSWYQQALGQGPQFIFQYYEEEERQRGNFPDRFSGHQFPNYSSELNVNALLLGDSALYLCASSSYGDQPQHFGDGTRLSIL.